The 24 T cell receptor beta chains below were found in one sample sequenced in a study of TIL therapy for anti-PD-1-resistant metastatic lung cancer (dated by TCRdb to the early 2020s). Per the publication, the time point label means: pre-treatment sample, taken before nivolumab and TIL therapy. Using bias-controlled multiplex PCR with the immunoSEQ v3 hsTCRB kit, the TCR beta CDR3 regions were amplified from genomic DNA. TCRdb re-hosts the immuneACCESS table, in-frame sequences only. Its copies lack some clones; in the studies checked, an unresolved V gene accounts for under half of them, and the cause for the rest is not known. The sample table lists 20,000 to 25,000 clones, just over 70% of them with a count of one. Roughly 1.9% of the sample comes from the top ten. Sample: blood, taken at baseline. The receptor source for this set is a person aged 25-79 years with non-small cell lung cancer.

This rearrangement joins TRBV30 to TRBJ2-7, with 7 bases identical to TRBD2. Per germline, CDR1 GTSNPN and CDR2 SVGIG (reference sequence). This CDR3 has 15 amino acids. With V trimmed by 4 bases and J by 3 bases, 12 bases remained unmatched. Here the CDR3 reads CAWNTHGGDVYEQYF. CDR3 coding DNA: TGTGCCTGGAACACTCATGGGGGGGATGTCTACGAGCAGTACTTC.

The rearrangement uses TRBV28 and TRBJ2-1; D possibly corresponds to TRBD2 (6 bases). From germline, CDR1 is MDHEN and CDR2 SYDVKM. V was cut by 5 bases and J by 6 bases, with 17 bases left in between. The CDR3 length is 15 residues. CDR3 DNA sequence: TGTGCCAGCAGTACCACCTCCACTAGCCCCAATGAGCAGTTCTTC. It specifies CASSTTSTSPNEQFF.

This clone occurred a few times. The chain carries TRBV7-3 and TRBJ1-1; D remains unclear. The V and J ends lost 4 bases and 3 bases respectively, with 9 bases between them. Germline V CDR1 and CDR2: SGHTA, FQGTGA. The CDR3 runs to 13 residues. The CDR3 DNA sequence: TGTGCCAGCAGCTCTACGGCCCACACTGAAGCTTTCTTT. This translates into CASSSTAHTEAFF.

V usage is TRBV3-1 (or the pseudogene TRBV3-2) and J usage is TRBJ1-2; D perhaps matches TRBD1 (6 bases). V was trimmed by 1 base and J by 4 bases, leaving 10 bases between them. The CDR3 covers 14 residues. Germline lookup yields CDR1 LGHDT and CDR2 YNNKEL (reference sequence). The CDR3 loop reads CASSQGRGSYGYTF. The DNA for the CDR3 is TGTGCCAGCAGCCAAGGCAGGGGCTCCTATGGCTACACCTTC.

The chain has TRBV30 and TRBJ2-3; TRBD1 matches 7 bases. J lost 6 bases, V lost 0 bases, and 6 bases had no gene match. The CDR3 loop spans 14 amino acids. Germline assignment: CDR1 GTSNPN and CDR2 SVGIG (reference sequence). CDR3 coding DNA: TGTGCCTGGAGTGTCTCGGCAGGGGGTGATACGCAGTATTTT. Residues: CAWSVSAGGDTQYF.

The chain links TRBV15 to TRBJ2-1; D possibly uses TRBD1 or TRBD2 (5 bases each). V lost 5 bases and J 0 bases, leaving 11 bases between the germline ends. Germline-derived CDR1 and CDR2 are LNHNV and YYDKDF (reference sequence). The CDR3 has 15 amino acids. The CDR3 DNA reads as TGTGCCACCAGCTGGGACGCAAGCTCCTACAATGAGCAGTTCTTC. Translated, it gives CATSWDASSYNEQFF. The full variable domain, in which reference TRBV15 and TRBJ2-1 provide the parts outside the CDR3, is DAMVIQNPRYQVTQFGKPVTLSCSQTLNHNVMYWYQQKSSQAPKLLFHYYDKDFNNEADTPDNFQSRRPNTSFCFLDIRSPGLGDTAMYLCATSWDASSYNEQFFGPGTRLTVL.

The chain links TRBV30 to TRBJ2-5; D might be TRBD1 (6 bases). V was cut by 4 bases and J by 4 bases, with 10 bases left in between. This CDR3 contains 12 residues. Germline CDR1 reads GTSNPN; CDR2 reads SVGIG (reference sequence). This chain's CDR3 is CAWNQGLETQYF. The CDR3 region has the DNA TGTGCCTGGAACCAGGGGTTAGAGACCCAGTACTTC. Drawing the rest from reference TRBV30 and TRBJ2-5, the complete variable domain is SQTIHQWPATLVQPVGSPLSLECTVEGTSNPNLYWYRQAAGRGLQLLFYSVGIGQISSEVPQNLSASRPQDRQFILSSKKLLLSDSGFYLCAWNQGLETQYFGPGTRLLVL.

The rearrangement uses TRBV5-6 and TRBJ2-1; 9 bases agree with TRBD1. The CDR3 runs 17 residues. Unmatched junction bases numbered 13, after V lost 6 bases and J lost 3 bases. The V gene's germline CDR1 is SGHDT and CDR2 YYEEEE. The CDR3 bases are TGTGCCAGCATCACATTGGTGTCGACAGGGGGCTACAATGAGCAGTTCTTC. This translates into CASITLVSTGGYNEQFF.

CDR3 sequence reads: CASLGVSNQPQHF. CDR3 nucleotide sequence: TGTGCCAGCCTCGGGGTTAGCAATCAGCCCCAGCATTTT. The chain recombines TRBV2 with TRBJ1-5, with unresolved D. The ends were cut back, 8 bases at V and 0 bases at J, with 8 bases in the middle. There are 13 residues in the CDR3. Germline assignment: CDR1 SNHLY and CDR2 FYNNEI.

The chain links TRBV10-2 to TRBJ1-3; TRBD1 is a possible D gene (5 bases). The germline V gene has CDR1 WSHSY and CDR2 SAAADI. V dropped 3 bases and J dropped 7 bases, with 16 bases sitting between them. The CDR3 extends over 15 amino acids. The CDR3 DNA reads TGCGCCAGCAGTGATTACCAGACAGTTCCCAACACCATATATTTT. Amino acid sequence: CASSDYQTVPNTIYF.

The table lists this clone with a few counts. The chain recombines TRBV4-3 with TRBJ2-1; D might be TRBD1 or TRBD2, each matching 6 bases. V was pared by 4 bases and J by 10 bases, with 20 bases between. This CDR3 spans 15 amino acids. Germline CDR1 is LGHNA and CDR2 is YSLEER. The CDR3 bases are TGCGCCAGCAGCCCACTGACCCGACTAGGACAGGAGCAGTTCTTC. Its protein product is CASSPLTRLGQEQFF.

The gene calls are TRBV19 and TRBJ1-3, with D unclear. Trimming took 4 bases from V and 0 from J, leaving 13 bases between them. Germline CDR1 and CDR2: LNHDA and SQIVND (reference sequence). The CDR3 runs 16 residues. CDR3 in DNA: TGTGCCAGTAGTAGGCTTCAGAAGAGCTCTGGAAACACCATATATTTT. Its translation is CASSRLQKSSGNTIYF.

This chain connects TRBV30 to TRBJ2-7; 9 nucleotides agree with TRBD1. Germline assignment: CDR1 GTSNPN and CDR2 SVGIG (reference sequence). The length of the CDR3 is 15 residues. The V and J ends lost 0 bases and 1 base, in that order; junction bases with no gene match: 4. CDR3 amino acids: CAWSVAGTGSYEQYF. The CDR3 region has the DNA TGTGCCTGGAGTGTCGCCGGGACAGGGTCCTACGAGCAGTACTTC.

This chain joins TRBV2 and TRBJ1-5; D gene uncertain. CDR3 length equals 13 residues. Trimming shortened V by 5 bases and J by 1 base, and 6 bases separated the two germline ends. Germline CDR1 is SNHLY and CDR2 is FYNNEI. The CDR3, as DNA: TGTGCCAGCAGTAACTGGAGCAATCAGCCCCAGCATTTT. It translates to CASSNWSNQPQHF.

The chain couples TRBV5-4 to TRBJ2-1; 13 bases agree with TRBD2. This CDR3 is built from 14 residues. Germline values: CDR1 SGHNT, CDR2 YYREEE (reference sequence). Trimming took 8 bases from V and 15 from J; bases not matched to a gene: 14. The CDR3 reads CASKLAGGPKILFF. Here the CDR3 DNA reads TGTGCCAGTAAACTAGCGGGAGGGCCTAAGATACTGTTCTTC.

This chain joins TRBV4-2 and TRBJ2-5; 12 bases map to TRBD2. J gave up 7 bases and V 4 bases, and 7 bases lay outside the gene matches. The CDR3 has 15 amino acids. CDR1 LGHNA and CDR2 YNFKEQ come from the germline V gene. The DNA of the CDR3 is TGTGCCAGCAGCCCTAGCGGGGGGGCCGGGGGGACCCAGTACTTC. Translation: CASSPSGGAGGTQYF.

This chain joins TRBV19 and TRBJ2-7; no reliable D call. Germline V gene lookup returns CDR1 LNHDA and CDR2 SQIVND (reference sequence). With 3 bases removed from V and 0 bases from J, the gap between germline ends came to 12 bases. The CDR3 extends over 15 amino acids. The CDR3 DNA sequence: TGTGCCAGTAGTATCGAAGGATTTAGCTCCTACGAGCAGTACTTC. This gives the protein CASSIEGFSSYEQYF.

The V call is TRBV14, the J call TRBJ2-2; D not certain. Germline V gives CDR1 SGHDN, CDR2 FVKESK. This CDR3 has 15 amino acids. Trimming removed 2 bases at V and 4 bases at J, with 11 bases between. Written as DNA, the CDR3 is TGTGCCAGCAGCCAATTTGACGGGCCCACCGGGGAGCTGTTTTTT. This gives the protein CASSQFDGPTGELFF.

This chain uses TRBV5-1 with TRBJ1-1; 8 bases line up with TRBD1. The CDR3 contains 14 residues. Unmatched junction bases numbered 3, after V lost 4 bases and J lost 1 base. Germline CDR1 is SGHRS and CDR2 is YFSETQ. This CDR3 reads CASSTDRGNTEAFF. CDR3 coding DNA: TGCGCCAGCAGCACCGACAGGGGGAACACTGAAGCTTTCTTT.

The chain has TRBV11-1 and TRBJ1-1, with 10 bases aligning to TRBD1. The germline gives CDR1 SGHAT, CDR2 FQDESV (reference sequence). V lost 6 bases, J lost 5 bases, and 6 bases stayed unmatched. The CDR3 totals 14 residues. The DNA for the CDR3 is TGTGCCAGCAGACGGGACAGGGGAGGGACTGAAGCTTTCTTT. It translates to CASRRDRGGTEAFF.

The rearrangement joins TRBV24-1 to TRBJ2-5, with a tentative D call TRBD1 (6 bases). The length of the CDR3 is 15 residues. The germline V gene encodes CDR1 KGHDR and CDR2 SFDVKD. V lost 2 bases and J 2 bases, leaving 11 bases between the germline ends. The CDR3 here is CATSDSRTAQETQYF. CDR3 DNA sequence: TGTGCCACCAGTGATTCCCGGACAGCGCAAGAGACCCAGTACTTC.

The CDR3 protein is CASSRLAGGMGELFF. The CDR3 DNA is TGTGCCAGCAGTAGGCTAGCGGGAGGGATGGGGGAGCTGTTTTTT. The V gene is TRBV6-5, the J gene TRBJ2-2, with 12 bases fitting TRBD2. The V segment lost 5 bases and the J segment 8 bases; nucleotides outside the gene matches: 6. The germline V gene encodes CDR1 MNHEY and CDR2 SVGAGI. The CDR3 contains 15 residues.

The chain joins TRBV19 to TRBJ1-5; no reliable D call. This CDR3 is 14 amino acids long. Trimming took 5 bases from V and 2 from J, leaving 10 bases between them. From germline, CDR1 is LNHDA and CDR2 SQIVND (reference sequence). CDR3 coding DNA: TGTGCCAGTAGTCTCGGACTGGGCAATCAGCCCCAGCATTTT. Translation gives CASSLGLGNQPQHF.

The chain links TRBV9 to TRBJ2-7; D is unresolved. Germline CDR1 reads SGDLS; CDR2 reads YYNGEE. The CDR3 contains 15 residues. Trimming took 0 bases from V and 3 from J, leaving 13 bases between them. DNA of the CDR3: TGTGCCAGCAGCGTAGGGAGCGCGCTCTTCTACGAGCAGTACTTC. This translates into CASSVGSALFYEQYF. Full variable domain (remainder filled in from reference TRBV9 and TRBJ2-7): DSGVTQTPKHLITATGQRVTLRCSPRSGDLSVYWYQQSLDQGLQFLIQYYNGEERAKGNILERFSAQQFPDLHSELNLSSLELGDSALYFCASSVGSALFYEQYFGPGTRLTVT.